The entry below gives a single T cell receptor beta chain sequence along with its context. Antigen unknown. This sample was included in a study of shared clonotypes between healthy human individuals. Study-level findings and limits: The represented genetic and exposure-history diversity was limited by the small number of donors.

Memory CD4+ cells were the fraction left after CD45RA+ naive selection. V dropped 5 bases and J dropped 6; count of bases not matched to a gene: 10. In germline, CDR1 is SGHTA, CDR2 FQGTGA. The CDR3 sequence is 18 residues long. Assay runs were performed at deep level. Clones were sequenced by immunoSEQ multiplex PCR, and TCRdb holds only the in-frame ones, with some missing. The sample includes 2 million to 2.5 million clones, about nine tenths seen only once; the top ten take 0.37%. The TCR sequence derives from a man younger than 35 in good health. Some clones in this sample may be carry-over from other donors' samples. Sequencing input: naive CD4+ T cells from PBMCs. Subset reported: CD45RA+ positively selected. The V call is TRBV7-3, the J call TRBJ2-1; 16 positions match TRBD2. CDR3 sequence (DNA): TGTGCCAGCAGCCTACTGGGACTAGCGGGAGGGCCTTTCAATGAGCAGTTCTTC. It specifies CASSLLGLAGGPFNEQFF.